This T cell receptor (beta chain) was retrieved from a study of cytomegalovirus exposure and HLA in healthy donors. Study-level points and caveats: An observed cluster of highly shared sequence variants was recorded as a likely sequencing artifact.

V was trimmed by 6 bases and J by 7 bases, leaving 13 bases between them. CDR3 length equals 13 residues. CDR1 is MNHEY and CDR2 is SVGAGI in the germline V gene. Note on this clone: Its antigen is unidentified.

Vbeta (60) and Jbeta (13) primers were used in the PCR. Data came from immunoSEQ multiplex PCR; TCRdb stores just in-frame clones and leaves some out. In the table there are more than 150,000 clones, about 80% of which are singletons. The sequence came from a man aged 50-59 years in good health and CMV-seropositive. The sequenced material came from PBMCs. This sequence joins TRBV6-5 and TRBJ2-1, with unresolved D. This CDR3 is CASSADYKNEQFF. The DNA for the CDR3 is TGTGCCAGCAGCGCCGATTACAAAAATGAGCAGTTCTTC.